The 23 T cell receptor beta chains below were found in one sample sequenced in a study of T cell clones after liver transplantation. Clones were read by immunoSEQ multiplex PCR, and TCRdb kept only the in-frame ones, dropping some. The data hold tens of thousands of clones, with less than 75% observed a single time. Sequenced material: CD4+ T cells from blood, taken at the 22-month timepoint. The receptor source for this set is a human patient who received a liver transplant. The T cells may come from the graft donor.

This chain connects TRBV7-9 to TRBJ2-7; D ambiguous. The germline CDR1 and CDR2 sequences are SEHNR and FQNEAQ (reference sequence). The CDR3 length is 13 residues. Trimming removed 4 bases from V and 6 bases from J, with 13 bases in between. The CDR3, as DNA: TGTGCCAGCAGCTACCCCGACTTCGGCGAGCAGTACTTC. This sequence encodes CASSYPDFGEQYF.

This clone was counted a few times. The rearrangement joins TRBV6-6 to TRBJ1-5; TRBD1 matches at 7 bases. The CDR3 has 14 amino acids. Germline V gene sequence: CDR1 MNHNY, CDR2 SVGAGI (reference sequence). J lost 3 bases, V lost 6 bases, and 5 bases had no gene match. CDR3 protein: CASSRDRHNQPQHF. DNA for the CDR3: TGTGCCAGCAGCCGGGACAGACACAATCAGCCCCAGCATTTT.

The chain employs TRBV27 and TRBJ2-7; D ambiguous. This CDR3 is 15 amino acids long. CDR1 MNHEY and CDR2 SMNVEV come from the germline V gene (reference sequence). The V end was cut by 3 bases, the J end by 0 bases, with 12 bases between. The CDR3 loop reads CASSFSSQSSYEQYF. In DNA, the CDR3 is TGTGCCAGCAGTTTTTCGAGTCAGAGCTCCTACGAGCAGTACTTC.

The chain combines TRBV7-9 with TRBJ2-3; possible D gene TRBD2, 5 bases. The CDR3 runs 14 residues. V lost 1 base to trimming and J lost 3 bases, with 8 bases between them. Looked up from germline, CDR1 is SEHNR and CDR2 is FQNEAQ (reference sequence). The CDR3 is CASSLVAQTDTQYF. The CDR3 nucleotides read TGTGCCAGCAGCTTAGTAGCGCAAACAGATACGCAGTATTTT.

The rearrangement uses TRBV11-2 and TRBJ2-5; 11 positions match TRBD2. CDR1 and CDR2 (germline): SGHAT, FQNNGV. Unmatched junction bases numbered 2, after V lost 6 bases and J lost 2 bases. The CDR3 loop spans 14 amino acids. As DNA, the CDR3 is TGTGCCAGCAGAGTAGCGGGGGGGCAAGAGACCCAGTACTTC. The encoded protein is CASRVAGGQETQYF.

CDR3 residues: CASSEDRPNQPQHF. CDR3 bases: TGTGCCAGCAGTGAAGACAGACCCAATCAGCCCCAGCATTTT. The rearrangement uses TRBV2 and TRBJ1-5; D not resolved. V shed 1 base and J shed 3 bases, with 7 bases lying between them. This CDR3 comprises 14 residues. Germline CDR1 and CDR2: SNHLY and FYNNEI. The full variable domain, rest sourced from reference TRBV2 and TRBJ1-5, is EPEVTQTPSHQVTQMGQEVILRCVPISNHLYFYWYRQILGQKVEFLVSFYNNEISEKSEIFDDQFSVERPDGSNFTLKIRSTKLEDSAMYFCASSEDRPNQPQHFGDGTRLSIL.

The V gene is TRBV4-1, the J gene TRBJ1-1, with D possibly being TRBD1 (6 bases). From germline, CDR1 is MGHRA and CDR2 YSYEKL. V lost 3 bases to trimming and J lost 0 bases, with 17 bases between them. CDR3 size: 17 residues. The CDR3 nucleotides read TGCGCCAGCAGCCAGCCGGGGGCGGTTACGATGAACACTGAAGCTTTCTTT. Its protein is CASSQPGAVTMNTEAFF.

The J gene is TRBJ2-3, the V gene TRBV12-5, with 9 positions matching TRBD1. There are 15 residues in the CDR3. V shed 9 bases, J shed 2 bases, and the junction held 9 bases outside the gene matches. Germline CDR1 is LGHNT and CDR2 is FRNRAP. The chain's CDR3 is CASGRDRGDTDTQYF. CDR3 nucleotides: TGTGCTAGCGGCCGAGACAGGGGGGACACAGATACGCAGTATTTT.

The chain carries TRBV5-1 and TRBJ1-3, with 7 bases that match TRBD1. Germline-derived CDR1 and CDR2 are SGHRS and YFSETQ. The CDR3 runs to 17 residues. V dropped 1 base and J dropped 0; count of bases not matched to a gene: 7. For the CDR3, the DNA is TGCGCCAGCAGCTTGCGGGCAGGGGGTAACTCTGGAAACACCATATATTTT. It codes for CASSLRAGGNSGNTIYF.

The V and J genes are TRBV2 and TRBJ2-3; TRBD1 aligns across 10 bases. The V and J ends lost 8 bases and 4 bases, in that order; junction bases with no gene match: 6. The CDR3 sequence is 14 residues long. Germline V CDR1 and CDR2: SNHLY, FYNNEI. Here the CDR3 reads CASRVGQGSDTQYF. The DNA of the CDR3 is TGTGCCAGCCGAGTGGGACAGGGGTCAGATACGCAGTATTTT.

This chain links TRBV28 with TRBJ1-5; no reliable D call. Between the trimmed V and J ends, which lost 8 bases and 3 bases, there was a span of 8 bases. Germline V gene lookup returns CDR1 MDHEN and CDR2 SYDVKM. The CDR3 covers 12 residues. CDR3 amino acids: CASRTVNQPQHF. The CDR3 coding sequence is TGTGCCAGCCGGACCGTCAATCAGCCCCAGCATTTT.

The rearrangement uses TRBV7-2 and TRBJ2-7, with D unclear. Trimming left V 0 bases short and J 4 bases short, with 7 bases between. Germline loops: CDR1 SGHTA, CDR2 FQGNSA. CDR3 size: 13 residues. This CDR3 is CASSLAVYYEQYF. CDR3 coding DNA: TGTGCCAGCAGCTTAGCCGTCTATTACGAGCAGTACTTC.

The chain couples TRBV19 to TRBJ2-6; the D is unclear. Germline CDR1 is LNHDA and CDR2 is SQIVND (reference sequence). The V and J ends lost 10 bases and 0 bases respectively, with 7 bases between them. CDR3 length: 13 amino acids. CDR3 sequence (DNA): TGTGCCACTACAGACTCTGGGGCCAACGTCCTGACTTTC. It is translated as CATTDSGANVLTF.

The chain joins TRBV5-4 to TRBJ1-3; 9 bases match TRBD1. The germline CDR1 and CDR2 sequences are SGHNT and YYREEE (reference sequence). After removal of 4 bases from V and 4 bases from J, the junction contained 3 bases not matched to a gene. The CDR3 consists of 14 residues. The CDR3 here is CASSIGQGGNTIYF. The CDR3 bases are TGTGCCAGCAGCATTGGACAGGGGGGAAACACCATATATTTT.

The rearrangement links TRBV5-5 to TRBJ2-5; 9 bases are a match to TRBD1. The CDR3 spans 15 residues. Trimming removed 3 bases from V and 6 bases from J; junction bases left unmatched: 9. Germline values: CDR1 SGHKS, CDR2 YYEKEE (reference sequence). The CDR3 sequence is CASSSPYRGRKTQYF. Written as DNA, the CDR3 is TGTGCCAGCAGCTCGCCCTACAGGGGGCGAAAGACCCAGTACTTC. The full variable domain, in which reference TRBV5-5 and TRBJ2-5 provide the parts outside the CDR3, is DAGVTQSPTHLIKTRGQQVTLRCSPISGHKSVSWYQQVLGQGPQFIFQYYEKEERGRGNFPDRFSARQFPNYSSELNVNALLLGDSALYLCASSSPYRGRKTQYFGPGTRLLVL.

The chain joins TRBV15 to TRBJ1-2; D gene unclear. The germline CDR1 and CDR2 sequences are LNHNV and YYDKDF (reference sequence). This CDR3 has 17 amino acids. Trimming pared 3 bases from V and 6 bases from J, leaving 23 bases between. CDR3 amino acids: CATSSRTGRLGADGYTF. The CDR3 coding sequence is TGTGCCACCAGCAGCCGGACCGGGAGACTGGGTGCGGATGGCTACACCTTC.

This clone was observed once. The chain carries TRBV7-3 and TRBJ2-2; no definite D call. V lost 5 bases, J lost 4 bases, and 8 bases lay in between. The germline V gene has CDR1 SGHTA and CDR2 FQGTGA. This CDR3 has 13 amino acids. As DNA, the CDR3 is TGTGCCAGCAGCCTTCGACCCACCGGGGAGCTGTTTTTT. Translating gives CASSLRPTGELFF.

This clone showed up just once. The CDR3 region is CASSSTVKLQETQYF. In DNA, the CDR3 is TGCGCCAGCAGCTCGACAGTAAAACTACAAGAGACCCAGTACTTC. The chain is built from TRBV5-1 and TRBJ2-5; TRBD1 is a possible D gene (5 bases). Trimming took off 3 bases at V and 2 bases at J, with 14 bases between the two ends. Germline V gives CDR1 SGHRS, CDR2 YFSETQ. The CDR3 length is 15 residues.

This clone showed up just a few times. This chain links TRBV6-1 with TRBJ2-2, with D uncertain. The germline V gene encodes CDR1 MNHNS and CDR2 SASEGT. The CDR3 length is 16 residues. V was shortened by 4 bases and J by 0 bases, with 12 bases between the two germline ends. CDR3 residues: CASSVGQITNTGELFF. CDR3 DNA sequence: TGTGCCAGCAGTGTCGGCCAGATAACGAACACCGGGGAGCTGTTTTTT.

The rearrangement links TRBV2 to TRBJ1-2; the D gene is possibly TRBD1 (5 bases). This CDR3 is built from 13 residues. The V end lost 7 bases, the J end lost 8 bases, and 17 bases lay between the germline ends. CDR1 is SNHLY, CDR2 FYNNEI, per germline. The CDR3 here is CASTGAIRGGYTF. CDR3 in DNA: TGTGCCAGCACCGGGGCTATACGGGGAGGCTACACCTTC.

The rearrangement links TRBV6-6 to TRBJ1-2, with 7 bases lining up with TRBD1. The germline gives CDR1 MNHNY, CDR2 SVGAGI (reference sequence). After removal of 0 bases from V and 3 bases from J, the junction contained 4 bases not matched to a gene. The CDR3 contains 15 residues. This CDR3 reads CASSYSEGADYGYTF. DNA for the CDR3: TGTGCCAGCAGTTACTCGGAGGGGGCTGACTATGGCTACACCTTC.

This clone has only a few counts. CDR3 bases: TGTGCCAGCAGTTTATTGGGGCAGGGAAGCAATCAGCCCCAGCATTTT. The encoded protein is CASSLLGQGSNQPQHF. The rearrangement links TRBV28 to TRBJ1-5, with D possibly TRBD1 on 5 matching bases. V was pared by 1 base and J by 1 base, with 11 bases between. The CDR3 consists of 16 residues. The germline V gene encodes CDR1 MDHEN and CDR2 SYDVKM.

By proportion, this clone is medium-sized. This CDR3 is also generated by other DNA sequences in the sample. This chain uses TRBV7-9 with TRBJ2-7; TRBD1 matches at 9 bases. The germline CDR1 and CDR2 sequences are SEHNR and FQNEAQ (reference sequence). The V and J ends lost 4 bases and 6 bases, in that order; junction bases with no gene match: 1. The CDR3 totals 12 residues. The CDR3 nucleotides are TGTGCCAGCAGCTCGGACAGGGGCGAGCAGTACTTC. This encodes CASSSDRGEQYF.